The sequence of this TCR beta chain was determined in a study of radiation and T cells in renal cell carcinoma (TCRdb year 2020). A note on the overall study: Samples came from a clinical trial, in which primary renal cell carcinomas received 15 Gy stereotactic body radiation therapy followed by nephrectomy 4 weeks later. In total, 50 or so samples underwent TCR beta sequencing: approximately 25 tumors plus 27 peripheral blood samples. A total of about 3.8 million unique CDR3 nucleotide sequences, encoding some 2,700,000 unique CDR3 amino acid sequences, were found across all 50 or so samples.

TCR beta libraries were generated from genomic DNA with the immunoSEQ kit, following the manufacturer's recommendations. Library preparation used a first multiplex PCR with proprietary primers, then a second PCR adding unique barcodes, with bead cleanups after each round. Each sample batch included a kit-provided positive control reaction and a negative control reaction. The final libraries were assessed on an Agilent 4200 TapeStation D1000 ScreenTape, pooled by volume, and quantified by qPCR. Sequencing ran on an Illumina NextSeq500 with a MidOutput 150-cycle cartridge, using 156 Read1 and 15 Index1 cycles with kit custom primers. The pooled library was loaded at around 1 pM with 20% PhiX control spiked in. The original pipeline was this. The vendor-processed data were analyzed in R, and a clonotype was defined as all T cells that share the same CDR3 nucleotide sequence. In the clone abundance analyses, frequencies in each sample were normalized to that sample's 10,000 most abundant clones. Before analysis, public T cell clones were removed, and these numbered fewer than five per sample on average. Tumor-enriched and baseline blood-enriched clonotypes were defined by at least a 32-fold difference in abundance between compartments. A beta-binomial differential abundance model was used to identify clonotypes that expanded or contracted between blood time points. Similarity between tumor and blood repertoires was quantified using the Baroni-Urbani and Buser coefficient, and groups were compared with two-tailed Wilcoxon tests in R. The table comes from immuneACCESS by way of TCRdb, which keeps in-frame sequences with V and J called. Part of the clones is missing from these tables; in studies checked, under half for an unresolved V gene and the rest for unknown reasons. The D gene and trimming were derived from the DNA, and the V and J assignments and clone size from that table. The sample table lists about 150,000 clones, roughly 90% of them with a count of one. The ten largest clones add up to over 10% of the sample.

Read against the paper, the sample's time point label means: blood 2 weeks post-SBRT. The treatment or condition label for this specimen denotes: 15 Gy SBRT to primary tumor, nephrectomy 4 weeks later. Serial peripheral blood from radiation-treated patients was sampled at baseline, 2 weeks and 4 weeks after SBRT to track tumor-enriched clonotypes. Renal cell carcinoma with clear cell pathology was present in all patients. Genomic DNA for TCR sequencing was prepared using the QIAamp DNA Blood Mini Kit (Qiagen). The analyses included only samples that passed all quality control checks. Note on this clone: No cognate antigen has been identified for it. No base-level quality is on record; no much larger clone is a single base apart.

Inclusive of the bounding cysteine and phenylalanine, the CDR3 is 14 residues long. The CDR3 DNA has 42 bases and is translated from base 1. For CDR1 and CDR2, the germline V gene lists ENHRY and SYGVKD. The junction shows trimming of 4 bases on V and 6 bases on J, plus 15 bases between the germline ends. On the study overall, not on this receptor specifically: Effects of radiation dose or scheduling on the TCR repertoire could not be addressed with the single-armed trial design. Because no pretreatment tumor biopsies were available, whether clonotypes were present in the tumor at baseline could not be determined. An increase in top tumor clonotypes in blood was observed from baseline to 2 weeks post-radiation, followed by contraction by 4 weeks, which was taken to suggest transient expansion of tumor-resident clones. Blood repertoire dynamics were not followed beyond 4 weeks after treatment.

Sequencing used blood, obtained from a patient whose treatment included radiotherapy and nephrectomy. The rearranged chain carries TRBV10-3 and TRBJ1-2, with TRBD1 perhaps the D gene, on 6 matching bases. The TCR was taken from a woman between 50 and 59 years old with renal cell carcinoma. The CDR3: CAISGHREPHGYTF. The DNA is as follows: TGTGCCATCAGTGGGCACAGGGAACCTCATGGCTACACCTTC.